Shown below are 31 T cell receptor beta chains from a single sample sequenced in a study of human T cells and chemical hapten exposure. MiXCR was run by TCRdb on the RACE reads, yielding one entry per CDR3 protein. This repertoire shows some 350,000 distinct CDR3 sequences, roughly 6.3% found once; its top ten account for around 6.1%. The time point: patch test 2, 6 weeks after DPC sensitization. Treatment in this sample: therapeutic diphenylcyclopropenone sensitization with weekly scalp DPC. The specimen was whole blood, collected in connection with sensitization to the hapten diphenylcyclopropenone (DPC). The receptors here all came from a woman under 30 with alopecia areata. Some clones in this sample may be carry-over from other donors' samples.

Note on this clonotype: A much larger clone differs by one base, so this may be a read error. The chain combines TRBV3-1 with TRBJ2-3, with 7 bases identical to TRBD2. The V gene's germline CDR1 is LGHDT and CDR2 YNNKEL (reference sequence). V shed 4 bases, J shed 2 bases, and the junction held 3 bases outside the gene matches. The CDR3 runs 14 residues. The CDR3 DNA reads TGTGCCAGCAGCCCGAGCGGGGACACAGATACGCAGTATTTT. Residues: CASSPSGDTDTQYF.

At least ten counts were recorded for this clonotype. The rearrangement links TRBV12-3 or TRBV12-4 to TRBJ1-5; D is perhaps TRBD1 (5 bases). The CDR3 runs to 18 residues. V was trimmed by 1 base and J by 4 bases, leaving 20 bases between them. CDR3 DNA sequence: TGTGCCAGCAGTTTAGTTACCGGCGGGGCCGGAGGGAATCAGCCCCAGCATTTT. This sequence encodes CASSLVTGGAGGNQPQHF.

This chain uses TRBV6-5 with TRBJ1-6, with 7 bases fitting TRBD1. The CDR3 length is 19 residues. Losses at the gene ends were 0 bases for V and 10 bases for J; bases not matched to a gene: 18. Germline CDR1 MNHEY, CDR2 SVGAGI. The CDR3: CASSYSSTGQGGPRSPLHF. Here the CDR3 DNA reads TGTGCCAGCAGTTACTCGTCTACAGGGCAGGGGGGCCCTAGGTCACCCCTCCACTTT.

The rearrangement uses TRBV7-9 and TRBJ2-5, with D unclear. Trimming left V 2 bases short and J 3 bases short, with 7 bases between. Germline V gene data show CDR1 as SEHNR and CDR2 as FQNEAQ (reference sequence). The CDR3 has 13 residues. The CDR3, as DNA: TGTGCCAGCAGCTTACCCGCGGAAGAGACCCAGTACTTC. This codes for CASSLPAEETQYF. Full variable domain (remainder filled in from reference TRBV7-9 and TRBJ2-5): DTGVSQNPRHKITKRGQNVTFRCDPISEHNRLYWYRQTLGQGPEFLTYFQNEAQLEKSRLLSDRFSAERPKGSFSTLEIQRTEQGDSAMYLCASSLPAEETQYFGPGTRLLVL.

This clonotype was counted between two and nine times. This sequence joins TRBV27 and TRBJ1-6; maybe TRBD1 (5 bases). V shed 7 bases and J shed 5 bases, with 15 bases lying between them. Per the germline V gene, CDR1 is MNHEY and CDR2 is SMNVEV (reference sequence). CDR3 length: 15 amino acids. CDR3 loop: CASMARDRHNSPLHF. The DNA of the CDR3 is TGTGCCAGCATGGCCCGGGACCGACATAATTCACCCCTCCACTTT.

The table lists this clonotype with a few counts. The rearrangement links TRBV9 to TRBJ2-1, with TRBD2 matching over 9 bases. Germline V CDR1 and CDR2: SGDLS, YYNGEE. V shed 2 bases and J 4 bases; nucleotides not matched to a gene: 7. The CDR3 covers 16 residues. The CDR3 is CASSVAGSGGYNEQFF. CDR3 in DNA: TGTGCCAGCAGCGTGGCGGGTAGCGGGGGATACAATGAGCAGTTCTTC.

This clonotype appeared many times. The chain employs TRBV11-2 and TRBJ1-1; D is possibly TRBD1 (5 bases). Germline V gene lookup returns CDR1 SGHAT and CDR2 FQNNGV. V dropped 3 bases and J dropped 6 bases, with 14 bases sitting between them. CDR3 length equals 14 residues. CDR3 DNA sequence: TGTGCCAGCAGCTTCGAGGGGAGAAGCGCTGAAGCTTTCTTT. It codes for CASSFEGRSAEAFF.

This clonotype has just a few counts. V usage is TRBV5-1 and J usage is TRBJ2-5; TRBD1 aligns across 11 bases. Germline loops: CDR1 SGHRS, CDR2 YFSETQ. This CDR3 has 15 residues. Unmatched junction bases numbered 7, after V lost 4 bases and J lost 5 bases. The CDR3 is CASSPPDRGRETQYF. In DNA, the CDR3 is TGCGCCAGCAGCCCCCCGGACAGGGGGCGGGAGACCCAGTACTTC. The entire variable domain, with the rest obtained from reference TRBV5-1 and TRBJ2-5, is as follows: KAGVTQTPRYLIKTRGQQVTLSCSPISGHRSVSWYQQTPGQGLQFLFEYFSETQRNKGNFPGRFSGRQFSNSRSEMNVSTLELGDSALYLCASSPPDRGRETQYFGPGTRLLVL.

The chain recombines TRBV6-5 with TRBJ1-3; D may be TRBD1 (5 bases). Germline V CDR1 and CDR2: MNHEY, SVGAGI. V was cut by 4 bases and J by 2 bases, with 15 bases left in between. The CDR3 covers 16 residues. CDR3 DNA: TGTGCCAGCAGTTCAGGGAGGGAATATACTGGAAACACCATATATTTT. This gives the protein CASSSGREYTGNTIYF.

This chain connects TRBV4-2 to TRBJ1-1, with 7 nucleotides matching TRBD1. The CDR3 runs to 15 residues. The V segment lost 0 bases and the J segment 5 bases; nucleotides outside the gene matches: 6. Germline CDR1 LGHNA, CDR2 YNFKEQ. DNA of the CDR3: TGTGCCAGCAGCCAAGATAGGGGGCTTTGGACTGAAGCTTTCTTT. This gives the protein CASSQDRGLWTEAFF.

This clonotype appeared a few times. The rearrangement joins TRBV7-8 to TRBJ2-7, with D perhaps TRBD2 (5 bases). Germline V CDR1 and CDR2: SGHVS, FQNEAQ. With 3 bases removed from V and 5 bases from J, the gap between germline ends came to 14 bases. The CDR3 has 14 amino acids. This CDR3 is CASSLMIGSHEQYF. As DNA, the CDR3 is TGTGCCAGCAGCTTGATGATAGGGAGCCACGAGCAGTACTTC.

This clonotype was detected many times. V usage is TRBV6-2 or TRBV6-3 and J usage is TRBJ1-5; D unclear. Trimming left V 2 bases short and J 5 bases short, with 7 bases between. The CDR3 extends over 13 amino acids. Germline CDR1 MNHEY, CDR2 SVGEGT. CDR3 nucleotide sequence: TGTGCCAGCAGTTACGGGTCTCATCAGCCCCAGCATTTT. This encodes CASSYGSHQPQHF.

This clonotype was counted once. V is TRBV3-1 and J is TRBJ2-5, with D possibly TRBD2 on 7 matching bases. CDR1 is LGHDT and CDR2 is YNNKEL in the germline V gene (reference sequence). The CDR3 spans 15 residues. Trimming stripped 3 bases from V and 9 bases from J, with 20 bases between. The DNA of the CDR3 is TGTGCCAGCAGCCACGACCCTCTGGGGGCGGGGGCCCAGTACTTC. Translated: CASSHDPLGAGAQYF.

This rearrangement joins TRBV6-2 or TRBV6-3 to TRBJ2-7, with 7 bases matching TRBD1. The V gene end was trimmed by 5 bases and the J gene end by 2 bases; junction bases not matched to a gene: 3. The CDR3 has 13 amino acids. Germline assignment: CDR1 MNHEY and CDR2 SVGEGT. CDR3 protein: CASSHRGAYEQYF. In nucleotides, the CDR3 is TGTGCCAGCAGTCACAGGGGCGCCTACGAGCAGTACTTC.

Points on this clonotype: A much larger clonotype is one base distant, so this may be a read error. The chain has TRBV27 and TRBJ1-1; the match to TRBD1 covers 8 bases. From germline, CDR1 is MNHEY and CDR2 SMNVEV (reference sequence). The CDR3 runs 16 residues. Trimming cost V 2 bases and J 3 bases; bases outside gene matches: 8. CDR3 protein: CASSLTSGGADTEAFF. The CDR3 DNA reads TGTGCCAGCAGTTTAACTTCAGGGGGCGCGGACACTGAAGCTTTCTTT.

The chain joins TRBV4-3 to TRBJ2-2; D is uncertain. CDR1 is LGHNA and CDR2 is YSLEER in the germline V gene. V was cut by 0 bases and J by 9 bases, with 2 bases left in between. The CDR3 contains 11 residues. This CDR3 is CASSQDRELFF. DNA for the CDR3: TGCGCCAGCAGCCAAGATAGGGAGCTGTTTTTT.

The rearrangement uses TRBV5-1 and TRBJ2-2; 7 nucleotides match TRBD1. V was pared by 4 bases and J by 6 bases, with 9 bases of the junction left unmatched. CDR3 length: 15 amino acids. CDR1 is SGHRS, CDR2 YFSETQ, per germline. This CDR3 is CASSPEGQLPGELFF. For the CDR3, the DNA is TGCGCCAGCAGCCCCGAGGGACAGCTCCCCGGGGAGCTGTTTTTT. The full variable domain, rest sourced from reference TRBV5-1 and TRBJ2-2, is KAGVTQTPRYLIKTRGQQVTLSCSPISGHRSVSWYQQTPGQGLQFLFEYFSETQRNKGNFPGRFSGRQFSNSRSEMNVSTLELGDSALYLCASSPEGQLPGELFFGEGSRLTVL.

This clonotype has a handful of counts. The rearrangement links TRBV12-3 or TRBV12-4 to TRBJ2-5; TRBD1 matches at 9 bases. CDR3 length: 14 residues. Losses at the gene ends were 4 bases for V and 4 bases for J; bases not matched to a gene: 4. CDR3 coding DNA: TGTGCCAGCAGTTCGACGGACAGGGGAGAGACCCAGTACTTC. This sequence encodes CASSSTDRGETQYF.

The chain joins TRBV5-1 to TRBJ2-7; TRBD1 is a possible D gene (6 bases). The CDR3 spans 14 residues. CDR1 and CDR2 (germline): SGHRS, YFSETQ. Trimming pared 0 bases from V and 2 bases from J, leaving 9 bases between. The CDR3: CASSLAGVAYEQYF. The CDR3 DNA sequence: TGCGCCAGCAGCTTGGCAGGGGTGGCCTACGAGCAGTACTTC.

The CDR3 bases are TGTGCCAGCAGTTACTCCCGGACGGAGAACTATGGCTACACCTTC. This encodes CASSYSRTENYGYTF. This chain links TRBV6-6 with TRBJ1-2; D gene uncertain. CDR1 and CDR2 from the germline V gene are MNHNY and SVGAGI (reference sequence). This CDR3 spans 15 amino acids. With 0 bases removed from V and 2 bases from J, the gap between germline ends came to 10 bases.

This clonotype was recorded many times. The chain joins TRBV6-2 or TRBV6-3 to TRBJ1-1; D is possibly TRBD1 (5 bases). The CDR3 consists of 13 residues. Germline CDR1 MNHEY, CDR2 SVGEGT. Trimming removed 2 bases at V and 4 bases at J, with 8 bases between. CDR3 DNA: TGTGCCAGCAGTTACGGGGCAACCACTGAAGCTTTCTTT. It specifies CASSYGATTEAFF.

In its sample, this clonotype was seen many times. The chain recombines TRBV20-1 with TRBJ2-7; tentatively, D is TRBD1 or TRBD2 (5 bases each). V was cut by 3 bases and J by 5 bases, with 11 bases left in between. Germline CDR1 and CDR2: DFQATT and SNEGSKA (reference sequence). This CDR3 has 12 amino acids. The CDR3: CSASRLGDEQYF. The DNA of the CDR3 is TGCAGTGCTAGTCGCTTGGGGGACGAGCAGTACTTC.

This clonotype has ten or more counts. The chain carries TRBV29-1 and TRBJ1-2; D is possibly TRBD1 (6 bases). The ends were cut back, 7 bases at V and 7 bases at J, with 16 bases in the middle. Germline CDR1 SQVTM, CDR2 ANQGSEA. This CDR3 comprises 12 residues. CDR3 DNA sequence: TGCAGCGCGGAACAGGGCCTTTTTGGCTACACCTTC. As protein: CSAEQGLFGYTF. The full variable domain, completed using reference TRBV29-1 and TRBJ1-2, is SAVISQKPSRDICQRGTSLTIQCQVDSQVTMMFWYRQQPGQSLTLIATANQGSEATYESGFVIDKFPISRPNLTFSTLTVSNMSPEDSSIYLCSAEQGLFGYTFGSGTRLTVV.

This clonotype showed up just a few times. J is TRBJ2-3 and V is TRBV5-1, with TRBD2 as a possible D gene (6 bases). V was shortened by 4 bases and J by 4 bases, with 19 bases between the two germline ends. CDR3 length equals 16 residues. CDR1 and CDR2 (germline): SGHRS, YFSETQ. The CDR3 sequence: CASSPSAGPRADTQYF. CDR3 coding DNA: TGCGCCAGCAGCCCCTCCGCGGGGCCCAGGGCAGATACGCAGTATTTT. Combining the CDR3 with reference TRBV5-1 and TRBJ2-3 gives the whole variable domain KAGVTQTPRYLIKTRGQQVTLSCSPISGHRSVSWYQQTPGQGLQFLFEYFSETQRNKGNFPGRFSGRQFSNSRSEMNVSTLELGDSALYLCASSPSAGPRADTQYFGPGTRLTVL.

The sample holds many counts of this clonotype. The chain combines TRBV7-2 with TRBJ2-1; possibly TRBD2 for D (6 bases). V was clipped by 5 bases and J by 9 bases, with 11 bases between them. This CDR3 has 12 amino acids. Germline CDR1 SGHTA, CDR2 FQGNSA. As DNA, the CDR3 is TGTGCCAGCAGCCCGCCGGGAGTTGAGCAGTTCTTC. It codes for CASSPPGVEQFF.

The chain is built from TRBV20-1 and TRBJ2-7, with 9 bases aligning to TRBD2. This CDR3 region has 14 residues. Germline CDR1 and CDR2: DFQATT and SNEGSKA (reference sequence). The J segment lost 6 bases and the V segment lost 5 bases, leaving 11 bases of the junction unmatched. Written as DNA, the CDR3 is TGCAGTGCTCCCAATATAGCGGGGGCGGGCGAGCAGTACTTC. Residues: CSAPNIAGAGEQYF.

This clonotype was picked up many times. The chain has TRBV29-1 and TRBJ2-3; perhaps TRBD1 as D (6 bases). Germline V gene sequence: CDR1 SQVTM, CDR2 ANQGSEA. V shed 5 bases and J shed 6 bases, with 12 bases lying between them. This CDR3 spans 12 amino acids. CDR3 protein: CSVFRDIDTQYF. CDR3 coding DNA: TGCAGCGTTTTCCGGGACATTGATACGCAGTATTTT.

CDR3 amino acids: CASRLGIQETQYF. CDR3 in DNA: TGTGCCAGCAGACTCGGGATCCAAGAGACCCAGTACTTC. This chain joins TRBV2 and TRBJ2-5; tentative D call: TRBD2 (5 bases). CDR1 is SNHLY and CDR2 is FYNNEI in the germline V gene. The ends were cut back, 6 bases at V and 1 base at J, with 9 bases in the middle. The CDR3 covers 13 residues. Supplemented by reference TRBV2 and TRBJ2-5, the full variable domain reads EPEVTQTPSHQVTQMGQEVILRCVPISNHLYFYWYRQILGQKVEFLVSFYNNEISEKSEIFDDQFSVERPDGSNFTLKIRSTKLEDSAMYFCASRLGIQETQYFGPGTRLLVL.

This clonotype was recorded at least ten times. The gene calls are TRBV12-5 and TRBJ2-7; the D gene could be TRBD1 or TRBD2 (7 bases each). This CDR3 is built from 14 residues. Trimming pared 9 bases from V and 4 bases from J, leaving 19 bases between. CDR1 is LGHNT and CDR2 is FRNRAP in the germline V gene. CDR3 loop: CASRDGRGGYEQYF. CDR3 DNA sequence: TGTGCTAGCCGGGATGGCAGGGGGGGGTACGAGCAGTACTTC.

There are a few counts of this clonotype. The rearrangement uses TRBV3-1 and TRBJ2-4; 10 nucleotides align to TRBD1. The junction had 7 bases not matched to a gene; V was cut back by 4 bases and J by 10 bases. The CDR3 covers 14 residues. Germline CDR1 LGHDT, CDR2 YNNKEL (reference sequence). The CDR3: CASSPEGQGRIQYF. The CDR3 DNA follows: TGTGCCAGCAGCCCCGAGGGACAGGGGAGGATTCAGTACTTC.

The chain is built from TRBV9 and TRBJ2-3; D gene unclear. The V gene lost 1 base and the J gene lost 7 bases, with 13 bases spanning the gap. From germline, CDR1 is SGDLS and CDR2 YYNGEE. This CDR3 is built from 14 residues. The CDR3 bases are TGTGCCAGCAGCGTAATCCCCAATCCTAATACGCAGTATTTT. It yields the protein CASSVIPNPNTQYF.